The 19 T cell receptor beta chains presented below share a single source sample, sequenced in a study of T cell responses to AZD1222 COVID-19 vaccine. The repertoire was sequenced with immunoSEQ multiplex PCR; TCRdb's copy has only in-frame clones and lacks some. The sample contains approximately 170,000 clones, 80% to 90% of which appear only once. This specimen consisted of peripheral blood, obtained on day 0 of AZD1222 vaccination. These receptors were taken from an adult in good health.

The chain links TRBV2 to TRBJ1-1, with D perhaps TRBD1 (6 bases). The CDR3 is made up of 14 amino acids. Trimming shortened V by 6 bases and J by 4 bases, and 15 bases separated the two germline ends. Looked up from germline, CDR1 is SNHLY and CDR2 is FYNNEI. This CDR3 reads CASRGDTLGTEAFF. The CDR3 region has the DNA TGTGCCAGCAGGGGGGACACCCTCGGCACTGAAGCTTTCTTT.

V is TRBV7-9 and J is TRBJ2-1; D remains ambiguous. Trimming cost V 0 bases and J 5 bases, with 11 bases left between them. Germline CDR1 is SEHNR and CDR2 is FQNEAQ (reference sequence). CDR3 size: 15 residues. The CDR3 region has the DNA TGTGCCAGCAGCTTAGCTTCGGGCAGCAACAATGAGCAGTTCTTC. It encodes CASSLASGSNNEQFF.

The rearrangement uses TRBV19 and TRBJ2-4; possibly TRBD1 for D (5 bases). The germline gives CDR1 LNHDA, CDR2 SQIVND (reference sequence). The V gene lost 9 bases and the J gene lost 10 bases, with 19 bases spanning the gap. This CDR3 is 13 amino acids long. The CDR3 loop is CASLNPRETIQYF. CDR3 bases: TGTGCCAGCCTGAACCCCAGGGAAACTATTCAGTACTTC. Full variable domain (remainder filled in from reference TRBV19 and TRBJ2-4): DGGITQSPKYLFRKEGQNVTLSCEQNLNHDAMYWYRQDPGQGLRLIYYSQIVNDFQKGDIAEGYSVSREKKESFPLTVTSAQKNPTAFYLCASLNPRETIQYFGAGTRLSVL.

The rearrangement joins TRBV28 to TRBJ2-7; D perhaps matches TRBD1 (7 bases). Deletions cut 6 bases from V and 3 bases from J, with 15 bases between. The CDR3 sequence is 14 residues long. Per the germline V gene, CDR1 is MDHEN and CDR2 is SYDVKM. The CDR3 reads CASRPGTAGYEQYF. The DNA for the CDR3 is TGTGCCAGCAGACCCGGGACAGCGGGCTACGAGCAGTACTTC.

The chain is built from TRBV7-2 and TRBJ1-6; D is possibly TRBD1 (5 bases). Germline CDR1 is SGHTA and CDR2 is FQGNSA. Trimming took 5 bases from V and 6 from J, leaving 8 bases between them. The CDR3 runs to 13 residues. The CDR3 DNA sequence: TGTGCCAGCAGCCAGACAGTTAATTCACCCCTCCACTTT. Its protein is CASSQTVNSPLHF.

This chain uses TRBV5-6 with TRBJ2-5; no reliable D call. The CDR3 totals 18 residues. The V gene's germline CDR1 is SGHDT and CDR2 YYEEEE. Trimming shortened V by 1 base and J by 1 base, and 20 bases separated the two germline ends. The CDR3 coding sequence is TGTGCCAGCAGCTTGTTTGGGCCCCAAGCGACCTCCCAAGAGACCCAGTACTTC. This encodes CASSLFGPQATSQETQYF.

This sequence joins TRBV30 and TRBJ2-3; TRBD1 matches at 10 bases. The germline V gene encodes CDR1 GTSNPN and CDR2 SVGIG (reference sequence). V trimming: 2 bases; J trimming: 4 bases; junction bases outside the gene matches: 12. This CDR3 is built from 17 residues. CDR3 sequence: CAWSRLPGQGLPDTQYF. In nucleotides, the CDR3 is TGTGCCTGGAGTCGGCTCCCGGGACAGGGGCTCCCAGATACGCAGTATTTT.

The CDR3 DNA is TGTGCCAGCAGGGGGACAGGAGCACTTCGTCAGCCCCAGCATTTT. It is translated as CASRGTGALRQPQHF. The chain couples TRBV28 to TRBJ1-5; 8 nucleotides align to TRBD1. Germline V gene sequence: CDR1 MDHEN, CDR2 SYDVKM. This CDR3 has 15 residues. The V segment lost 6 bases and the J segment 6 bases; nucleotides outside the gene matches: 10.

The chain recombines TRBV11-2 with TRBJ2-1; 8 bases align to TRBD2. The trim removed 1 base at V and 8 bases at J, leaving 10 bases unmatched. Germline V gene sequence: CDR1 SGHAT, CDR2 FQNNGV. The CDR3 extends over 16 amino acids. The DNA for the CDR3 is TGTGCCAGCAGCTTAGCCCTGGGACTAGGTATAGATGAGCAGTTCTTC. Translated: CASSLALGLGIDEQFF. The full variable domain, in which reference TRBV11-2 and TRBJ2-1 provide the parts outside the CDR3, is EAGVAQSPRYKIIEKRQSVAFWCNPISGHATLYWYQQILGQGPKLLIQFQNNGVVDDSQLPKDRFSAERLKGVDSTLKIQPAKLEDSAVYLCASSLALGLGIDEQFFGPGTRLTVL.

The V gene is TRBV5-6, the J gene TRBJ2-5; possible D gene TRBD2, 5 bases. V lost 0 bases to trimming and J lost 5 bases, with 17 bases between them. CDR1 SGHDT and CDR2 YYEEEE come from the germline V gene. This CDR3 region has 16 residues. The CDR3 is CASSLGPLEAGETQYF. The DNA for the CDR3 is TGTGCCAGCAGCTTGGGCCCCTTAGAGGCGGGCGAGACCCAGTACTTC.

In this sample, this clone turned up once. V usage is TRBV6-5 and J usage is TRBJ2-4, with D maybe TRBD1 (5 bases). CDR3 length: 12 amino acids. Trimming took 6 bases from V and 6 from J, leaving 9 bases between them. CDR1 MNHEY and CDR2 SVGAGI come from the germline V gene. CDR3 residues: CASSQGGNIQYF. The CDR3 DNA reads as TGTGCCAGCAGCCAGGGTGGAAACATTCAGTACTTC.

The chain recombines TRBV7-8 with TRBJ2-5; D gene unclear. In germline, CDR1 is SGHVS, CDR2 FQNEAQ. This CDR3 has 11 amino acids. V lost 0 bases, J lost 7 bases, and 3 bases lay in between. The CDR3 protein is CASSLARTQYF. For the CDR3, the DNA is TGTGCCAGCAGCTTAGCGAGGACCCAGTACTTC.

In this sample, this clone turned up a few times. The chain couples TRBV18 to TRBJ2-3, with TRBD2 matching over 7 bases. Trimming at V came to 8 bases and at J to 4 bases, leaving 12 bases not matched to a gene. CDR1 and CDR2 (germline): KGHSH, LQKENI. The CDR3 is made up of 15 amino acids. The CDR3 protein is CASQRERGVADTQYF. The CDR3 DNA reads TGTGCCAGCCAGAGGGAGCGGGGAGTCGCAGATACGCAGTATTTT. The whole variable domain, filled in from reference TRBV18 and TRBJ2-3, reads NAGVMQNPRHLVRRRGQEARLRCSPMKGHSHVYWYRQLPEEGLKFMVYLQKENIIDESGMPKERFSAEFPKEGPSILRIQQVVRGDSAAYFCASQRERGVADTQYFGPGTRLTVL.

The chain links TRBV4-1 to TRBJ2-6, with unresolved D. Trimming stripped 5 bases from V and 1 base from J, with 18 bases between. CDR3 length: 18 residues. The germline V gene has CDR1 MGHRA and CDR2 YSYEKL. The CDR3 DNA is TGCGCCAGCAGCGAAGTGGCGCACGCGACATCTGGGGCCAACGTCCTGACTTTC. It translates to CASSEVAHATSGANVLTF.

The chain employs TRBV12-3 or TRBV12-4 and TRBJ2-2; D call uncertain. CDR3 length equals 13 residues. V was clipped by 1 base and J by 9 bases, with 9 bases between them. CDR3 loop: CASSLGVAWELFF. The DNA of the CDR3 is TGTGCCAGCAGTTTAGGGGTGGCGTGGGAGCTGTTTTTT.

The chain employs TRBV6-1 and TRBJ2-3; D is unclear. The CDR3 spans 14 residues. The germline V and J ends were trimmed by 3 bases and 4 bases, with 11 bases remaining between them. The germline V gene encodes CDR1 MNHNS and CDR2 SASEGT. DNA of the CDR3: TGTGCCAGCAGTGACCTCAAAGGGCCAGATACGCAGTATTTT. Translation gives CASSDLKGPDTQYF.

The chain uses TRBV5-8 and TRBJ2-7; D may be TRBD1 (6 bases). V shed 3 bases and J shed 4 bases, with 14 bases lying between them. Germline CDR1 is SGHTS and CDR2 is YDEGEE. The CDR3 extends over 14 amino acids. The CDR3 DNA follows: TGTGCCAGCAGCTGGGGACACCCTTTATACGAGCAGTACTTC. Its protein product is CASSWGHPLYEQYF.

J is TRBJ1-6 and V is TRBV27, with unresolved D. Germline V gene data show CDR1 as MNHEY and CDR2 as SMNVEV (reference sequence). V shed 3 bases and J shed 0 bases, with 6 bases lying between them. The CDR3 has 15 residues. The CDR3 region is CASSFGYSYNSPLHF. DNA for the CDR3: TGTGCCAGCAGTTTCGGGTACTCCTATAATTCACCCCTCCACTTT.

The V call is TRBV6-1, the J call TRBJ1-2; 8 nucleotides agree with TRBD1. Unmatched junction bases numbered 15, after V lost 4 bases and J lost 8 bases. This CDR3 has 16 amino acids. The germline V gene has CDR1 MNHNS and CDR2 SASEGT. The CDR3 DNA sequence: TGTGCCAGCAGTGCCTCTTCTCAGGGGGCCAGGGCGGGCTACACCTTC. Its translation is CASSASSQGARAGYTF.